Listed here are 21 T cell receptor beta chains from one sample, sequenced in a study of blood T cell repertoires in COVID-19. Here immunoSEQ multiplex PCR was the method, and the copy in TCRdb shows in-frame clones only, minus some. This table has more than 85,000 clones, roughly 84% appearing once. What was sequenced was peripheral blood. The receptors were sampled from a woman aged 80 or over with active or convalescent COVID-19.

The chain links TRBV6-6 to TRBJ2-7; tentatively, D is TRBD1 (5 bases). CDR1 and CDR2 (germline): MNHNY, SVGAGI (reference sequence). Trimming took 7 bases from V and 1 from J, leaving 14 bases between them. This CDR3 is built from 14 residues. Here the CDR3 reads CASTEAQESYEQYF. CDR3 coding DNA: TGTGCCAGCACTGAGGCACAGGAATCCTACGAGCAGTACTTC.

The chain is built from TRBV5-1 and TRBJ1-4, with TRBD1 as a possible D gene (6 bases). Trimming shortened V by 4 bases and J by 8 bases, and 18 bases separated the two germline ends. CDR3 size: 15 residues. Germline CDR1 is SGHRS and CDR2 is YFSETQ. The CDR3 bases are TGCGCCAGCAGCCTGACCGGGACATCGTGGGAAAAACTGTTTTTT. Encoded protein: CASSLTGTSWEKLFF.

This chain connects TRBV7-9 to TRBJ2-1; 13 bases are shared with TRBD2. Germline V gene data show CDR1 as SEHNR and CDR2 as FQNEAQ (reference sequence). After removal of 5 bases from V and 4 bases from J, the junction contained 2 bases not matched to a gene. The CDR3 extends over 15 amino acids. The CDR3 spells CASSRGLAGYNEQFF. For the CDR3, the DNA is TGTGCCAGCAGCCGGGGACTAGCGGGATACAATGAGCAGTTCTTC.

The chain recombines TRBV3-1 (or the pseudogene TRBV3-2) with TRBJ2-1, with D possibly TRBD2 on 7 matching bases. The germline V gene encodes CDR1 LGHDT and CDR2 YNNKEL (reference sequence). Trimming cost V 6 bases and J 5 bases, with 14 bases left between them. This CDR3 is built from 14 residues. DNA of the CDR3: TGTGCCAGCAGACCCTGGGGGGGCAACAATGAGCAGTTCTTC. This translates into CASRPWGGNNEQFF.

The gene calls are TRBV7-2 and TRBJ2-3, with D possibly matching TRBD2 (5 bases). The CDR3 is made up of 16 amino acids. V was trimmed by 5 bases and J by 2 bases, leaving 17 bases between them. Germline CDR1 and CDR2: SGHTA and FQGNSA. CDR3 DNA: TGTGCCAGCAGCACATGGCCCAGCGGAGTCACAGATACGCAGTATTTT. Protein sequence: CASSTWPSGVTDTQYF.

The gene calls are TRBV28 and TRBJ2-2, with 10 bases aligning to TRBD1. V was clipped by 6 bases and J by 4 bases; unmatched bases: 8. CDR3 length equals 16 residues. The germline CDR1 and CDR2 sequences are MDHEN and SYDVKM. The CDR3 DNA reads TGTGCCAGCAGGTCCCGACAGGGGGCGCGCACCGGGGAGCTGTTTTTT. Translated, it gives CASRSRQGARTGELFF.

This clone was picked up a small number of times. The V call is TRBV10-3, the J call TRBJ2-7; 7 bases match TRBD1. The CDR3 covers 15 residues. V was pared by 5 bases and J by 3 bases, with 10 bases of the junction left unmatched. Germline assignment: CDR1 ENHRY and CDR2 SYGVKD. Here the CDR3 reads CAISTRQGRFYEQYF. As DNA, the CDR3 is TGTGCCATCAGTACCAGACAGGGACGCTTCTACGAGCAGTACTTC.

The gene calls are TRBV4-2 and TRBJ2-1, with 10 nucleotides matching TRBD2. The junction had 9 bases not matched to a gene; V was cut back by 0 bases and J by 7 bases. This CDR3 comprises 17 residues. Germline CDR1 and CDR2: LGHNA and YNFKEQ. This chain's CDR3 is CASSQDPSSGSGNEQFF. The CDR3 DNA sequence: TGTGCCAGCAGCCAAGATCCGTCTAGCGGGAGCGGAAATGAGCAGTTCTTC.

This clone was observed a handful of times. The chain links TRBV10-3 to TRBJ1-5; tentative D call: TRBD1 (5 bases). V lost 7 bases to trimming and J lost 3 bases, with 10 bases between them. The CDR3 totals 13 residues. CDR1 and CDR2 (germline): ENHRY, SYGVKD. The CDR3 DNA follows: TGTGCCATCACGGCAGGGCCCAATCAGCCCCAGCATTTT. Its protein is CAITAGPNQPQHF.

The chain's CDR3 is CASSEVGGRVKYTEAFF. Written as DNA, the CDR3 is TGTGCCAGCAGTGAAGTGGGGGGGCGGGTTAAGTACACTGAAGCTTTCTTT. The V and J genes are TRBV6-1 and TRBJ1-1; D may be TRBD1 (6 bases). The germline V gene has CDR1 MNHNS and CDR2 SASEGT. V was pared by 1 base and J by 3 bases, with 18 bases between. The CDR3 runs 17 residues.

This chain links TRBV5-1 with TRBJ2-3; TRBD2 agrees at 9 bases. Germline V gives CDR1 SGHRS, CDR2 YFSETQ. CDR3 length: 13 amino acids. With V trimmed by 7 bases and J by 4 bases, 4 bases remained unmatched. The CDR3: CASSSGDSDTQYF. As DNA, the CDR3 is TGCGCCAGCTCTAGCGGGGACTCAGATACGCAGTATTTT.

This chain uses TRBV7-2 with TRBJ1-2; 7 positions match TRBD1. The CDR3 spans 16 residues. V shed 5 bases and J 5 bases; nucleotides not matched to a gene: 14. Germline V gene data show CDR1 as SGHTA and CDR2 as FQGNSA. Here the CDR3 DNA reads TGTGCCAGCAGCACTTTCCTGACAGGGAGCTCATATGGCTACACCTTC. Protein: CASSTFLTGSSYGYTF.

The chain employs TRBV19 and TRBJ1-2, with a tentative D call TRBD1 (6 bases). Germline V CDR1 and CDR2: LNHDA, SQIVND (reference sequence). Trimming left V 5 bases short and J 1 base short, with 17 bases between. There are 16 residues in the CDR3. CDR3 nucleotides: TGTGCCAGTAGTTCGCGGACAGCAGCTGATAACTATGGCTACACCTTC. This gives the protein CASSSRTAADNYGYTF.

The chain employs TRBV5-1 and TRBJ2-4; maybe TRBD2 (6 bases). Trimming removed 0 bases at V and 3 bases at J, with 10 bases between. The CDR3 length is 15 residues. Germline V lookup: CDR1 SGHRS, CDR2 YFSETQ. The CDR3 spells CASSLAGGNKNIQYF. For the CDR3, the DNA is TGCGCCAGCAGCTTGGCCGGGGGAAACAAAAACATTCAGTACTTC.

The chain recombines TRBV28 with TRBJ1-4, with 9 bases matching TRBD1. J gave up 5 bases and V 6 bases, and 4 bases lay outside the gene matches. The CDR3 loop spans 14 amino acids. The germline V gene encodes CDR1 MDHEN and CDR2 SYDVKM. Here the CDR3 DNA reads TGTGCCAGCAGAATAACAGGGGGCAATGAAAAACTGTTTTTT. This gives the protein CASRITGGNEKLFF.

The genes are TRBV10-2 and TRBJ1-5, with D possibly TRBD1 on 6 matching bases. Deletions cut 2 bases from V and 4 bases from J, with 6 bases between. Germline V CDR1 and CDR2: WSHSY, SAAADI. The CDR3 runs 13 residues. The CDR3 region is CASSEQGNQPQHF. DNA of the CDR3: TGCGCCAGCAGTGAGCAGGGGAATCAGCCCCAGCATTTT.

V and J are TRBV14 and TRBJ2-1, with 10 bases lining up with TRBD2. V shed 6 bases and J 3 bases; nucleotides not matched to a gene: 11. Germline V CDR1 and CDR2: SGHDN, FVKESK. The CDR3 extends over 17 amino acids. The CDR3 nucleotides are TGTGCCAGCAGTCCAAGCAGCGGGAGGGCCTACTACAATGAGCAGTTCTTC. This encodes CASSPSSGRAYYNEQFF.

This clone was counted at least ten times. The V call is TRBV27, the J call TRBJ1-1, with TRBD1 as a possible D gene (6 bases). CDR1 and CDR2 from the germline V gene are MNHEY and SMNVEV (reference sequence). The CDR3 has 16 amino acids. Trimming took 4 bases from V and 0 from J, leaving 15 bases between them. The CDR3, as DNA: TGTGCCAGCAGTTGGGACCGGGACACGATGAACACTGAAGCTTTCTTT. Its translation is CASSWDRDTMNTEAFF.

As DNA, the CDR3 is TGTGCCATCAGTGAGGGCGGGACAGGATTGCAGTACTTC. This gives the protein CAISEGGTGLQYF. The chain has TRBV10-3 and TRBJ2-7; 8 bases agree with TRBD1. Germline V gene data show CDR1 as ENHRY and CDR2 as SYGVKD. After removal of 2 bases from V and 9 bases from J, the junction contained 6 bases not matched to a gene. This CDR3 spans 13 amino acids.

V usage is TRBV28 and J usage is TRBJ2-4; 9 bases line up with TRBD1. This CDR3 has 16 amino acids. Trimming took 5 bases from V and 1 from J; bases not matched to a gene: 6. Looked up from germline, CDR1 is MDHEN and CDR2 is SYDVKM. The CDR3 region is CASSDTGGAAKNIQYF. CDR3 bases: TGTGCCAGCAGTGACACAGGGGGCGCGGCCAAAAACATTCAGTACTTC.

The V and J genes are TRBV7-2 and TRBJ1-2; TRBD1 matches 12 bases. The CDR3 runs to 14 residues. J was trimmed by 8 bases and V by 0 bases; bases with no gene match: 1. In germline, CDR1 is SGHTA, CDR2 FQGNSA. The CDR3: CASSLAGTGGGYTF. The CDR3 DNA follows: TGTGCCAGCAGCTTAGCGGGGACAGGGGGCGGCTACACCTTC.